This T cell receptor beta chain was profiled in a study of blood T cell repertoires in COVID-19. On the study more broadly: Sites in the United States, Italy and Spain provided acute and convalescent COVID-19 samples. T cells, B-cell-depleted T cells, or PBMCs provided the cDNA or gDNA that served as material.

As processed by the authors: Estimated nucleated cell counts came from reference gene primer amplification. The method was immunoSEQ multiplex PCR; TCRdb's version includes in-frame clones alone and lacks a portion of them. D and trimming were read from the DNA, whereas the V and J calls and clone size are those reported in that table. Of 130,000 to 150,000 clones in the sample, approximately 83% are singletons; the top ten hold about 2.9%. This CDR3 contains 14 residues. The V gene's germline CDR1 is MGHDK and CDR2 SYGVNS. V was pared by 4 bases and J by 3 bases, with 11 bases between. This TCR derives from an elderly woman with acute or convalescent COVID-19. Material for sequencing was peripheral blood. This sequence joins TRBV25-1 and TRBJ2-3; D is unresolved. The CDR3 coding sequence is TGTGCCAGCAGTGCCCGGAGCCAGACAGATACGCAGTATTTT. This codes for CASSARSQTDTQYF. The whole variable domain, remainder taken from reference TRBV25-1 and TRBJ2-3, is EADIYQTPRYLVIGTGKKITLECSQTMGHDKMYWYQQDPGMELHLIHYSYGVNSTEKGDLSSESTVSRIRTEHFPLTLESARPSHTSQYLCASSARSQTDTQYFGPGTRLTVL.